The clone carrying this T cell receptor beta chain occurred a few times. Its cognate antigen is unknown. Samples each had at least 5 micrograms of total RNA extracted. V was trimmed by 7 bases and J by 3 bases, leaving 12 bases between them. The CDR3 runs 12 residues. Per germline, CDR1 SQVTM and CDR2 ANQGSEA. A J-beta primer mix and a sample-barcoded 5' primer were used in a second PCR of about 7 to 12 cycles. MiXCR, applied by TCRdb to the 5' RACE reads, yields one record per CDR3 protein. This sample has about 770,000 distinct CDR3 sequences, with 40% to 50% found just once. This sample stems from a study of blood T cells in healthy people across ages. Whole-study findings and limits: The recorded TCR beta diversity per million T cells decreased in a roughly linear manner with age. Correlation between TCR beta diversity and naive T cell percentage was strong.

The clonotype comes from a man between 60 and 70 years old in good health. The chain employs TRBV29-1 and TRBJ1-2, with D possibly being TRBD1 (5 bases). The material sequenced was blood. CDR3 in DNA: TGCAGCGGTATACAGGCCGACTATGGCTACACCTTC. Translation: CSGIQADYGYTF.